The T cell receptor (beta chain) described here comes from a study of CD8 T cells in Susac syndrome. Germline trimming cut 0 bases from V and 4 bases from J; bases unmatched to any gene: 10. Germline V gives CDR1 SNHLY, CDR2 FYNNEI. The CDR3 contains 17 residues. Random hexamers were used to reverse transcribe an amount of about 0.45 to 1 ug RNA. From the immunoSEQ multiplex PCR reads, TCRdb called clonotypes with MiXCR, one entry per CDR3 protein. In the table there are roughly 70,000 distinct CDR3 sequences, nearly 96% of which are singletons. The sample consisted of CD4+ T cells from PBMCs. The J gene is TRBJ2-5, the V gene TRBV2, with TRBD2 matching over 8 bases. This sequence originates from a human donor with multiple sclerosis. The CDR3 is CASSEAAGGALGETQYF. Written as DNA, the CDR3 is TGTGCCAGCAGTGAAGCGGCCGGGGGGGCCCTCGGAGAGACCCAGTACTTC.